The 26 T cell receptor beta chains given below trace back to one sample, sequenced in a study of shared clonotypes between healthy human individuals. TCRdb's copy holds only in-frame clones and misses some; the assay was immunoSEQ multiplex PCR. This table holds 1.5 million to 2.5 million clones, about 95% found once. CD45RO-negative, CCR7-selected cells formed the naive CD8 fraction, which excluded terminally differentiated effector memory CD45RA+ cells. Sequencing was performed on naive CD8+ T cells sorted from blood. Every receptor here comes from a man younger than 35 in good health.

This chain connects TRBV4-1 to TRBJ1-4; D not certain. V dropped 1 base and J dropped 4 bases, with 13 bases sitting between them. From germline, CDR1 is MGHRA and CDR2 YSYEKL. CDR3 length: 16 amino acids. The CDR3 region is CASSQGEPGLNEKLFF. For the CDR3, the DNA is TGCGCCAGCAGCCAAGGGGAGCCAGGCCTTAATGAAAAACTGTTTTTT.

J is TRBJ1-2 and V is TRBV4-1; D is possibly TRBD1 (6 bases). The CDR3 consists of 14 residues. Per the germline V gene, CDR1 is MGHRA and CDR2 is YSYEKL. V dropped 2 bases and J dropped 2 bases, with 9 bases sitting between them. CDR3 residues: CASSQPTGNYGYTF. CDR3 DNA: TGCGCCAGCAGCCAACCTACAGGGAACTATGGCTACACCTTC.

The rearrangement links TRBV27 to TRBJ2-7; D is undetermined. The CDR3 extends over 13 amino acids. Germline V gene lookup returns CDR1 MNHEY and CDR2 SMNVEV (reference sequence). Trimming pared 2 bases from V and 6 bases from J, leaving 11 bases between. DNA for the CDR3: TGTGCCAGCAGTTTAAGGATGCTAGGCGAGCAGTACTTC. This translates into CASSLRMLGEQYF.

The CDR3 reads CASSHPGQDKETQYF. The CDR3 DNA reads TGTGCCAGCAGTCACCCGGGACAGGACAAAGAGACCCAGTACTTC. The V and J genes are TRBV2 and TRBJ2-5; 8 positions match TRBD1. The V segment lost 5 bases and the J segment 3 bases; nucleotides outside the gene matches: 8. There are 15 residues in the CDR3. Germline assignment: CDR1 SNHLY and CDR2 FYNNEI.

The count of this clone is one. The chain carries TRBV25-1 and TRBJ2-3, with TRBD1 matching over 10 bases. The J segment lost 5 bases and the V segment lost 4 bases, leaving 3 bases of the junction unmatched. CDR3 length: 14 residues. Germline values: CDR1 MGHDK, CDR2 SYGVNS. The CDR3 protein is CASSAGTGEDTQYF. The DNA of the CDR3 is TGTGCCAGCAGTGCCGGGACAGGGGAAGATACGCAGTATTTT.

This clone occurred once. The chain has TRBV27 and TRBJ2-7; no reliable D call. V lost 10 bases and J lost 0, with 16 bases in between. The CDR3 totals 14 residues. CDR1 is MNHEY and CDR2 is SMNVEV in the germline V gene (reference sequence). The CDR3 spells CATSTGGVSYEQYF. CDR3 nucleotides: TGTGCCACTTCTACCGGCGGCGTCTCCTACGAGCAGTACTTC.

This clone was detected only once. This chain uses TRBV5-4 with TRBJ2-7; 8 nucleotides match TRBD1. Germline values: CDR1 SGHNT, CDR2 YYREEE (reference sequence). This CDR3 comprises 14 residues. The ends lost 5 bases at V and 2 bases at J; junction bases unmatched: 6. The CDR3 region has the DNA TGTGCCAGCAGTTATCCAGGGGGCACCTACGAGCAGTACTTC. Protein sequence: CASSYPGGTYEQYF. Variable domain in full (rest from reference TRBV5-4 and TRBJ2-7): ETGVTQSPTHLIKTRGQQVTLRCSSQSGHNTVSWYQQALGQGPQFIFQYYREEENGRGNFPPRFSGLQFPNYSSELNVNALELDDSALYLCASSYPGGTYEQYFGPGTRLTVT.

The chain is built from TRBV29-1 and TRBJ2-4; no reliable D call. The CDR3 is 14 amino acids. The V end lost 0 bases, the J end lost 2 bases, and 8 bases lay between the germline ends. Germline V gene sequence: CDR1 SQVTM, CDR2 ANQGSEA. CDR3 nucleotide sequence: TGCAGCGTTGAAGAGGCCCAATCCAAAAACATTCAGTACTTC. It codes for CSVEEAQSKNIQYF.

The rearrangement uses TRBV9 and TRBJ1-6; D gene uncertain. V dropped 0 bases and J dropped 10 bases, with 8 bases sitting between them. Germline V gene sequence: CDR1 SGDLS, CDR2 YYNGEE. The CDR3 length is 13 residues. The CDR3, as DNA: TGTGCCAGCAGCGTAGGGGAATTATCACCCCTCCACTTT. Its protein product is CASSVGELSPLHF.

This chain uses TRBV5-1 with TRBJ1-1, with a possible D match to TRBD1 (5 bases). This CDR3 region has 13 residues. Germline CDR1 reads SGHRS; CDR2 reads YFSETQ. V lost 2 bases and J lost 7, with 12 bases in between. The CDR3 loop is CASSLGAGLEAFF. The CDR3 DNA reads TGCGCCAGCAGCTTAGGGGCAGGACTTGAAGCTTTCTTT. The variable domain in full, with the rest retrieved from reference TRBV5-1 and TRBJ1-1, is KAGVTQTPRYLIKTRGQQVTLSCSPISGHRSVSWYQQTPGQGLQFLFEYFSETQRNKGNFPGRFSGRQFSNSRSEMNVSTLELGDSALYLCASSLGAGLEAFFGQGTRLTVV.

V gene TRBV6-5 combines with J gene TRBJ2-5; no firm D call. Germline-derived CDR1 and CDR2 are MNHEY and SVGAGI. Trimming cost V 2 bases and J 2 bases, with 9 bases left between them. This CDR3 region has 14 residues. DNA for the CDR3: TGTGCCAGCAGTTACGGGCAGACACAAGAGACCCAGTACTTC. Protein product: CASSYGQTQETQYF.

The rearrangement joins TRBV7-9 to TRBJ2-3; 7 positions match TRBD1. Germline V lookup: CDR1 SEHNR, CDR2 FQNEAQ (reference sequence). Unmatched junction bases numbered 5, after V lost 1 base and J lost 1 base. The CDR3 covers 16 residues. CDR3 region: CASSLGRDRGTDTQYF. CDR3 coding DNA: TGTGCCAGCAGCTTAGGGCGAGACAGGGGCACAGATACGCAGTATTTT.

This chain uses TRBV28 with TRBJ2-7; TRBD1 aligns across 8 bases. The trim removed 5 bases at V and 3 bases at J, leaving 6 bases unmatched. The CDR3 has 14 amino acids. From germline, CDR1 is MDHEN and CDR2 SYDVKM. Written as DNA, the CDR3 is TGTGCCAGCAGTGGACAGGGTTTTGGCTACGAGCAGTACTTC. This sequence encodes CASSGQGFGYEQYF. The complete variable domain, with remaining parts taken from reference TRBV28 and TRBJ2-7, reads DVKVTQSSRYLVKRTGEKVFLECVQDMDHENMFWYRQDPGLGLRLIYFSYDVKMKEKGDIPEGYSVSREKKERFSLILESASTNQTSMYLCASSGQGFGYEQYFGPGTRLTVT.

V is TRBV5-1 and J is TRBJ2-5; 9 bases match TRBD2. This CDR3 contains 17 residues. Germline loops: CDR1 SGHRS, CDR2 YFSETQ. V shed 3 bases, J shed 5 bases, and the junction held 14 bases outside the gene matches. The CDR3 spells CASSWLAGVEADETQYF. The DNA for the CDR3 is TGCGCCAGCAGCTGGTTAGCGGGAGTGGAGGCGGATGAGACCCAGTACTTC.

The rearrangement links TRBV5-1 to TRBJ2-7; no reliable D call. The ends were cut back, 0 bases at V and 5 bases at J, with 6 bases in the middle. CDR1 and CDR2 from the germline V gene are SGHRS and YFSETQ. This CDR3 is built from 12 residues. Here the CDR3 reads CASSLGANEQYF. The DNA for the CDR3 is TGCGCCAGCAGCTTGGGGGCGAACGAGCAGTACTTC. The whole variable domain, remainder taken from reference TRBV5-1 and TRBJ2-7, is KAGVTQTPRYLIKTRGQQVTLSCSPISGHRSVSWYQQTPGQGLQFLFEYFSETQRNKGNFPGRFSGRQFSNSRSEMNVSTLELGDSALYLCASSLGANEQYFGPGTRLTVT.

The chain is built from TRBV6-5 and TRBJ2-3; possible D gene TRBD2, 6 bases. V lost 10 bases to trimming and J lost 1 base, with 15 bases between them. The CDR3 is 14 amino acids. Germline V gene lookup returns CDR1 MNHEY and CDR2 SVGAGI. In DNA, the CDR3 is TGTGCCACCTCAGACACGGGGGGCACAGATACGCAGTATTTT. Protein: CATSDTGGTDTQYF.

The rearrangement joins TRBV5-1 to TRBJ2-1; 8 positions match TRBD2. In germline, CDR1 is SGHRS, CDR2 YFSETQ. The CDR3 is 13 amino acids. Trimming at V came to 5 bases and at J to 4 bases, leaving 2 bases not matched to a gene. The CDR3 DNA is TGCGCCAGCAGTCGGGAGGGATACAATGAGCAGTTCTTC. This sequence encodes CASSREGYNEQFF.

The chain employs TRBV7-9 and TRBJ2-1, with 7 bases fitting TRBD2. The V gene end was trimmed by 4 bases and the J gene end by 3 bases; junction bases not matched to a gene: 6. CDR3 size: 15 residues. Germline CDR1 reads SEHNR; CDR2 reads FQNEAQ (reference sequence). The CDR3 spells CASSSITSVYNEQFF. In DNA, the CDR3 is TGTGCCAGCAGCTCTATAACTAGCGTCTACAATGAGCAGTTCTTC.

The chain employs TRBV7-3 and TRBJ2-1; the D is unclear. The germline V gene encodes CDR1 SGHTA and CDR2 FQGTGA. The CDR3 covers 14 residues. V was trimmed by 3 bases and J by 7 bases, leaving 13 bases between them. The CDR3 loop is CASSFGPLSNEQFF. In DNA form, the CDR3 reads TGTGCCAGCAGCTTCGGACCGTTAAGTAATGAGCAGTTCTTC.

This CDR3 is CASSEVAGAGAAGQYF. CDR3 nucleotides: TGTGCCAGCAGTGAAGTAGCGGGGGCCGGGGCTGCTGGGCAGTATTTT. The V and J genes are TRBV2 and TRBJ2-3; 9 bases match TRBD2. Germline assignment: CDR1 SNHLY and CDR2 FYNNEI. The CDR3 has 16 residues. The V and J ends lost 1 base and 11 bases, in that order; junction bases with no gene match: 13.

For this clone: A read error may produce the germline difference seen at one junction end. The CDR3 DNA follows: TGTGCCTGGAGTTTGGGGACATTGGACCGCTTC. Translated, it gives CAWSLGTLDRF. The chain links TRBV30 to TRBJ2-7, with a weak D call TRBD1 (6 bases). The CDR3 loop spans 11 amino acids. The germline V gene has CDR1 GTSNPN and CDR2 SVGIG (reference sequence).

This clone was recorded once. Other nucleotide sequences in the sample specify the same CDR3. The gene calls are TRBV4-3 and TRBJ2-5; D call uncertain. In germline, CDR1 is LGHNA, CDR2 YSLEER. The V end was cut by 0 bases, the J end by 5 bases, with 7 bases between. The CDR3 runs to 13 residues. CDR3: CASSQDFEETQYF. The CDR3 nucleotides read TGCGCCAGCAGCCAAGATTTCGAGGAGACCCAGTACTTC.

The chain recombines TRBV10-1 with TRBJ2-7, with 11 positions matching TRBD2. Germline assignment: CDR1 WNHNN and CDR2 SYGVQD (reference sequence). This CDR3 has 14 amino acids. V shed 2 bases, J shed 6 bases, and the junction held 3 bases outside the gene matches. The CDR3 region has the DNA TGCGCCAGCAGTGAGGGGCTAGCGGGAGGCGAGCAGTACTTC. It yields the protein CASSEGLAGGEQYF.

This chain links TRBV19 with TRBJ2-1; D gene ambiguous. Germline CDR1 reads LNHDA; CDR2 reads SQIVND (reference sequence). The CDR3 is 15 amino acids. Trimming removed 0 bases from V and 3 bases from J, with 9 bases in between. Here the CDR3 reads CASSIEGSYYNEQFF. CDR3 sequence (DNA): TGTGCCAGTAGTATAGAGGGGTCCTACTACAATGAGCAGTTCTTC.

The V call is TRBV7-2, the J call TRBJ2-7; 7 positions agree with TRBD2. CDR3 length: 13 residues. Germline loops: CDR1 SGHTA, CDR2 FQGNSA. V lost 5 bases, J lost 2 bases, and 3 bases stayed unmatched. CDR3 protein: CASSMGLTYEQYF. CDR3 coding DNA: TGTGCCAGCAGCATGGGACTAACCTACGAGCAGTACTTC.

J is TRBJ2-1 and V is TRBV28, with 9 positions matching TRBD2. The V gene end was trimmed by 8 bases and the J gene end by 1 base; junction bases not matched to a gene: 6. CDR1 and CDR2 (germline): MDHEN, SYDVKM. CDR3 length: 15 residues. This CDR3 reads CASRIAGESYNEQFF. The CDR3 DNA follows: TGTGCCAGCCGCATAGCGGGAGAGTCCTACAATGAGCAGTTCTTC.